The present TCR beta chain was sequenced within a study of vaccination effects on CD4 cells after COVID-19. Assay: immunoSEQ multiplex PCR; the TCRdb copy retains only in-frame clones and omits some. The sample lists fewer than 25,000 clones, 65% to 80% occurring once. Antigen-specific CD4+ T cells were expanded with viral peptide pools in the ViraFEST assay before sequencing. Between days 10 and 11 of culture, CD4+ T cells were separated out. All participants had two doses of either the BNT162b2 or mRNA-1273 vaccine. About this clone: As yet, its antigen is unknown.

V shed 5 bases and J 2 bases; nucleotides not matched to a gene: 9. The CDR3 totals 16 residues. Germline V CDR1 and CDR2: PRHDT, FYEKMQ (reference sequence). General study findings and limits: Cross-reaction with common cold coronaviruses was seen in only 1 of 255 vaccine-induced clones from healthy vaccinees.

The specimen comprised CD4+ T cells from PBMCs cultured with HCoV-NL63 spike peptides, sampled after COVID-19 vaccination. The rearrangement uses TRBV13 and TRBJ1-1; 9 bases agree with TRBD1. The origin of this receptor is a human donor who received a COVID-19 vaccine. The CDR3, as DNA: TGTGCCAGCAGCACAAAGCTGACAGGGGGAAACACTGAAGCTTTCTTT. It translates to CASSTKLTGGNTEAFF.